Shown below are 2 T cell receptor beta chains from a single sample sequenced in a study of early stage breast cancer tumors. The method was immunoSEQ multiplex PCR; TCRdb's version includes in-frame clones alone and lacks a portion of them. There are approximately 10,000 clones in the sample; almost 65% occur only once, and about an eighth lies in the top ten. The material sequenced was breast tumor tissue. Source of these receptors: a person between 55 and 69 years old with breast cancer.

The rearrangement joins TRBV4-3 to TRBJ1-2; D call uncertain. Trimming took off 1 base at V and 5 bases at J, with 8 bases between the two ends. The CDR3 contains 13 residues. Germline assignment: CDR1 LGHNA and CDR2 YSLEER. The CDR3 coding sequence is TGCGCCAGCAGCCAAGGGGCGGGGTATGGCTACACCTTC. Protein: CASSQGAGYGYTF.

CDR3 bases: TGCGCCAGCAGGCCGGGCCCCGGCTCCTACGAGCAGTACTTC. This translates into CASRPGPGSYEQYF. The gene calls are TRBV5-1 and TRBJ2-7; D is unresolved. The CDR3 extends over 14 amino acids. Germline values: CDR1 SGHRS, CDR2 YFSETQ. With 5 bases removed from V and 0 bases from J, the gap between germline ends came to 12 bases.